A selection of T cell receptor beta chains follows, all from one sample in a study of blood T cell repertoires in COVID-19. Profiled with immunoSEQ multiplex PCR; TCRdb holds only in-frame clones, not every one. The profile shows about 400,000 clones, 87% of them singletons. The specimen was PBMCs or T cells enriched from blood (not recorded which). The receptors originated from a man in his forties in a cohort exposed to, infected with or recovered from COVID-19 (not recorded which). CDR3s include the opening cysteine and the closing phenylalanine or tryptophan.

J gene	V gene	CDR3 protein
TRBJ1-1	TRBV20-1	CSASDKGPSTEAFF
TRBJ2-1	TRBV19	CASSKTPGREQFF
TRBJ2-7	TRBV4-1	CASSLGQGKSPYEQYF
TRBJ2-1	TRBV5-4	CASSSLAGVYNEQFF
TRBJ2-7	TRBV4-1	CASSQESGTDITYEQYF
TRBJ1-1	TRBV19	CASSINGQKNTEAFF
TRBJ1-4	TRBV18	CASSFGLGEKLFF
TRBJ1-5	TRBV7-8	CASSGDRGNQPQHF
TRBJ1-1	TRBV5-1	CASTPNPVNTEAFF
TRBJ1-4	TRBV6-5	CASTVKRQGLKLFF
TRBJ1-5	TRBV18	CASSSGGGGNQPQHF
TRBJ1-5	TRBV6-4	CASSETGEGNQPQHF
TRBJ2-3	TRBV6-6	CASNRRLAISTDTQYF
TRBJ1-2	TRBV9	CASSPRGGGNYGYTF
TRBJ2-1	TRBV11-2	CASSLVGTYNEQFF
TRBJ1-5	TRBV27	CASSPIRGRLDSNQPQHF
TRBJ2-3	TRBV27	CASSLLAGGADTQYF
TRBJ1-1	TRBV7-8	CASSHRGQANTEAFF
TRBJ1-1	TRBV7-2	CASSQGQRAEAFF
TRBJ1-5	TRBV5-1	CASSIDRDQPQHF
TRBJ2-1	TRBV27	CASRTTLSGSIDEQFF
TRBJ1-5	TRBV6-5	CASSYSSGDQHF
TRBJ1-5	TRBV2	CASRGQQGKNQPQHF
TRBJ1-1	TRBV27	CASSGRTGEAFF
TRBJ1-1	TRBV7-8	CASSLRSSRNTEAFF
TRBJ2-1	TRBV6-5	CASSRQVSSYNEQFF
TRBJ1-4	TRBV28	CASSSRGEKLFF
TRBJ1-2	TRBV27	CASSFKTGSGGYTF
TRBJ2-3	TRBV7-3	CASSLIGGRTTDTQYF
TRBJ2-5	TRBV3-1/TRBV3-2	CASSQDDQIAGVWETQYF
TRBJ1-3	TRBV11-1	CASSYRGNTIYF
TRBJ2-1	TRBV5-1	CASSFSSAGHNNEQFF